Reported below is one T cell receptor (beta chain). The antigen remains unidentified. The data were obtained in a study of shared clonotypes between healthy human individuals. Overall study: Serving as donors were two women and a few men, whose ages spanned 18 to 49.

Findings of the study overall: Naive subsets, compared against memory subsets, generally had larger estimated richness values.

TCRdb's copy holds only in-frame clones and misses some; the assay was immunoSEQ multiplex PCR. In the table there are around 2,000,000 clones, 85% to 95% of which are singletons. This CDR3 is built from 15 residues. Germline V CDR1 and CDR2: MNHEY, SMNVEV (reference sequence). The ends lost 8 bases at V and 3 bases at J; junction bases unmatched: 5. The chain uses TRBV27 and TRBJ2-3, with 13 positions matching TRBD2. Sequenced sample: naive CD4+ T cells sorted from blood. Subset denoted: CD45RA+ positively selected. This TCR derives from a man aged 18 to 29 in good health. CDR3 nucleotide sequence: TGTGCCAGCGGTGGACTAGCGGGAGTTACAGATACGCAGTATTTT. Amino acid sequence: CASGGLAGVTDTQYF.